Presented here are 17 T cell receptor beta chains from one specimen sequenced in a study of cytomegalovirus exposure and HLA in healthy donors. PCR amplification relied on 60 Vbeta primers (plus 13 Jbeta primers). Some clones are missing from TCRdb's copy, which holds only in-frame ones; the method was immunoSEQ multiplex PCR. The profile covers about 130,000 clones, with around 72% appearing a single time and about 1.7% taken by the ten largest. Material for sequencing was PBMCs. The receptor set was obtained from a woman in her 40s in good health and CMV-seronegative.

V gene TRBV7-2 combines with J gene TRBJ2-1; the match to TRBD2 covers 10 bases. CDR1 is SGHTA and CDR2 is FQGNSA in the germline V gene. CDR3 length: 18 amino acids. J was trimmed by 0 bases and V by 5 bases; bases with no gene match: 10. The CDR3 protein is CASSQGGTSGTSYNEQFF. CDR3 sequence (DNA): TGTGCCAGCAGCCAAGGGGGCACTAGCGGGACCTCCTACAATGAGCAGTTCTTC.

The gene calls are TRBV5-4 and TRBJ1-1; no definite D call. The CDR3 length is 12 residues. From germline, CDR1 is SGHNT and CDR2 YYREEE (reference sequence). Trimming pared 5 bases from V and 4 bases from J, leaving 9 bases between. The CDR3 sequence: CASRYGSTEAFF. DNA of the CDR3: TGTGCCAGCAGATATGGGAGCACTGAAGCTTTCTTT.

This clone was found once. This chain links TRBV5-1 with TRBJ1-4, with D maybe TRBD1 (5 bases). There are 14 residues in the CDR3. The V and J ends lost 5 bases and 8 bases respectively, with 16 bases between them. The germline V gene encodes CDR1 SGHRS and CDR2 YFSETQ. The CDR3: CASRMEGKDEKLFF. The CDR3 region has the DNA TGCGCCAGCAGAATGGAGGGGAAAGACGAAAAACTGTTTTTT.

The rearrangement links TRBV6-1 to TRBJ1-2; D is possibly TRBD1 (6 bases). V was clipped by 10 bases and J by 4 bases, with 16 bases between them. The germline CDR1 and CDR2 sequences are MNHNS and SASEGT. This CDR3 contains 13 residues. The CDR3 loop is CANDEGGSYGYTF. The CDR3 region has the DNA TGTGCCAACGATGAGGGGGGGAGCTATGGCTACACCTTC.

The chain employs TRBV28 and TRBJ2-7, with TRBD2 matching over 7 bases. The CDR3 loop spans 16 amino acids. J lost 1 base, V lost 4 bases, and 10 bases had no gene match. CDR1 MDHEN and CDR2 SYDVKM come from the germline V gene. The CDR3 DNA is TGTGCCAGCAGTTCGTTTTACGGGGGAGGGTCCTACGAGCAGTACTTC. Protein: CASSSFYGGGSYEQYF.

The rearrangement links TRBV5-1 to TRBJ1-2; TRBD1 is a possible D gene (6 bases). The CDR3 covers 16 residues. Per the germline V gene, CDR1 is SGHRS and CDR2 is YFSETQ. The V gene lost 0 bases and the J gene lost 4 bases, with 16 bases spanning the gap. The CDR3 nucleotides are TGCGCCAGCAGCTTGGATTGGGGGCCCCCGACCTATGGCTACACCTTC. Residues: CASSLDWGPPTYGYTF.

This sequence joins TRBV30 and TRBJ2-7, with D tentatively TRBD1 (6 bases). Germline V gene data show CDR1 as GTSNPN and CDR2 as SVGIG (reference sequence). Trimming took 4 bases from V and 0 from J, leaving 16 bases between them. This CDR3 has 15 amino acids. The CDR3 loop reads CAWKLDFRGSYEQYF. As DNA, the CDR3 is TGTGCCTGGAAACTTGATTTCAGGGGCTCCTACGAGCAGTACTTC.

This clone appeared a single time. This chain uses TRBV4-1 with TRBJ1-1; D not resolved. Germline V CDR1 and CDR2: MGHRA, YSYEKL. The germline V and J ends were trimmed by 4 bases and 6 bases, with 9 bases remaining between them. CDR3 length: 12 residues. The chain's CDR3 is CASSPSGAEAFF. The CDR3 DNA follows: TGCGCCAGCAGCCCCAGTGGTGCTGAAGCTTTCTTT.

The chain employs TRBV5-8 and TRBJ2-7, with 8 bases matching TRBD1. Germline V gives CDR1 SGHTS, CDR2 YDEGEE. V was clipped by 5 bases and J by 2 bases; unmatched bases: 3. There are 13 residues in the CDR3. CDR3 DNA sequence: TGTGCCAGCAGGGGACAGGCGACCTACGAGCAGTACTTC. It encodes CASRGQATYEQYF.

This chain uses TRBV30 with TRBJ1-2; a possible D gene is TRBD1 (5 bases). The CDR3 length is 17 residues. Germline CDR1 reads GTSNPN; CDR2 reads SVGIG (reference sequence). The V end lost 0 bases, the J end lost 8 bases, and 25 bases lay between the germline ends. The CDR3, as DNA: TGTGCCTGGAGTGTACGACTTAATGGGCGGGGAGGGGACGGCTACACCTTC. It yields the protein CAWSVRLNGRGGDGYTF.

Only a few counts were recorded for this clone. The DNA of the CDR3 is TGCGCCAGCAGCCAAGATCGCACTAGCGGGAGTTATGAGCAGTTCTTC. Translation: CASSQDRTSGSYEQFF. The chain links TRBV4-1 to TRBJ2-1, with 11 bases identical to TRBD2. Germline loops: CDR1 MGHRA, CDR2 YSYEKL. The CDR3 loop spans 16 amino acids. V lost 0 bases, J lost 8 bases, and 6 bases stayed unmatched.

The chain joins TRBV7-9 to TRBJ2-5; D not certain. Germline V gene data show CDR1 as SEHNR and CDR2 as FQNEAQ (reference sequence). The CDR3 spans 11 residues. V was pared by 7 bases and J by 1 base, with 4 bases between. The CDR3 loop is CASTGQETQYF. CDR3 nucleotide sequence: TGTGCCAGCACAGGCCAAGAGACCCAGTACTTC.

The rearrangement joins TRBV6-5 to TRBJ2-1, with TRBD2 as a possible D gene (5 bases). The CDR3 loop spans 15 amino acids. CDR1 and CDR2 (germline): MNHEY, SVGAGI. V lost 4 bases to trimming and J lost 0 bases, with 10 bases between them. CDR3 protein: CASSFLGGSYNEQFF. In nucleotides, the CDR3 is TGTGCCAGCAGTTTCCTAGGAGGCTCCTACAATGAGCAGTTCTTC.

V and J are TRBV28 and TRBJ1-2, with D possibly TRBD1 on 6 matching bases. Germline V gene sequence: CDR1 MDHEN, CDR2 SYDVKM. This CDR3 is 15 amino acids long. Trimming shortened V by 7 bases and J by 5 bases, and 20 bases separated the two germline ends. Here the CDR3 DNA reads TGTGCCAGCACTCCTAGGGGGGGCCCGCTATATGGCTACACCTTC. This gives the protein CASTPRGGPLYGYTF.

This clone has only a few counts. The V call is TRBV28, the J call TRBJ1-2; 7 bases map to TRBD1. Germline CDR1 MDHEN, CDR2 SYDVKM. This CDR3 comprises 15 residues. V was pared by 6 bases and J by 4 bases, with 11 bases of the junction left unmatched. The CDR3 region is CASSPLSGGPYGYTF. The CDR3 coding sequence is TGTGCCAGCAGCCCTCTTTCAGGGGGACCCTATGGCTACACCTTC.

The genes are TRBV5-5 and TRBJ2-5; 8 bases fit TRBD2. The CDR3 runs to 18 residues. Looked up from germline, CDR1 is SGHKS and CDR2 is YYEKEE (reference sequence). V lost 4 bases to trimming and J lost 4 bases; unmatched junction nucleotides: 18. The CDR3 nucleotides read TGTGCCAGCAGCCCAATAACGGGGCAGGGAACTAGCGGAGAGACCCAGTACTTC. Residues: CASSPITGQGTSGETQYF. Full variable domain (remainder filled in from reference TRBV5-5 and TRBJ2-5): DAGVTQSPTHLIKTRGQQVTLRCSPISGHKSVSWYQQVLGQGPQFIFQYYEKEERGRGNFPDRFSARQFPNYSSELNVNALLLGDSALYLCASSPITGQGTSGETQYFGPGTRLLVL.

J is TRBJ2-5 and V is TRBV5-1; TRBD1 matches at 10 bases. This CDR3 is 17 amino acids long. V lost 0 bases, J lost 2 bases, and 7 bases stayed unmatched. Germline CDR1 and CDR2: SGHRS and YFSETQ. DNA for the CDR3: TGCGCCAGCAGCTTGGACCTAGACAGGGGGCGGCAAGAGACCCAGTACTTC. The encoded protein is CASSLDLDRGRQETQYF.